The 28 T cell receptor beta chains below all came from one sample that was sequenced in a study of technical replicates of blood from several donors. The method was immunoSEQ multiplex PCR; TCRdb's version includes in-frame clones alone and lacks a portion of them. This table holds tens of thousands of clones, around 94% found once. The sequencing input was T cells isolated from PBMCs. These receptors were obtained from a human donor in good health.

This clone was seen just once. The chain combines TRBV25-1 with TRBJ2-3; 9 positions agree with TRBD1. Trimming cost V 1 base and J 4 bases; bases outside gene matches: 9. This CDR3 has 17 amino acids. CDR1 and CDR2 (germline): MGHDK, SYGVNS. The CDR3 coding sequence is TGTGCCAGCAGTGAATTGGGCGGGACAGGGTGGGCAGATACGCAGTATTTT. This codes for CASSELGGTGWADTQYF.

The chain joins TRBV16 to TRBJ1-1, with unresolved D. Germline loops: CDR1 KGHSY, CDR2 FQNENV. The CDR3 is made up of 13 amino acids. V was shortened by 4 bases and J by 4 bases, with 10 bases between the two germline ends. The CDR3 loop reads CASSPGSGTEAFF. CDR3 coding DNA: TGTGCCAGCAGCCCGGGATCTGGCACTGAAGCTTTCTTT.

J is TRBJ2-1 and V is TRBV4-2; TRBD2 agrees at 10 bases. V gave up 1 base and J gave up 7 bases; unmatched junction bases: 7. Germline V CDR1 and CDR2: LGHNA, YNFKEQ. This CDR3 comprises 16 residues. In DNA form, the CDR3 reads TGTGCCAGCAGCCAAGTGGAAGCGGGAGGGTTTAATGAGCAGTTCTTC. It specifies CASSQVEAGGFNEQFF.

The rearrangement uses TRBV5-1 and TRBJ2-7; D may be TRBD2 (6 bases). V lost 4 bases to trimming and J lost 4 bases, with 18 bases between them. Germline V lookup: CDR1 SGHRS, CDR2 YFSETQ. The CDR3 length is 15 residues. As DNA, the CDR3 is TGCGCCAGCAGCACCCCCCGCGGGATAACTTACGAGCAGTACTTC. As protein: CASSTPRGITYEQYF. Based on the CDR3 plus reference TRBV5-1 and TRBJ2-7, the full variable domain is KAGVTQTPRYLIKTRGQQVTLSCSPISGHRSVSWYQQTPGQGLQFLFEYFSETQRNKGNFPGRFSGRQFSNSRSEMNVSTLELGDSALYLCASSTPRGITYEQYFGPGTRLTVT.

Sample share makes this clone medium-sized. CDR3 region: CASSPLQGYAGELFF. The CDR3 nucleotides are TGTGCCAGCAGTCCCCTACAGGGTTATGCCGGGGAGCTGTTTTTT. V usage is TRBV6-1 and J usage is TRBJ2-2; D may be TRBD1 (6 bases). This CDR3 is 15 amino acids long. V lost 5 bases to trimming and J lost 6 bases, with 16 bases between them. Germline V gives CDR1 MNHNS, CDR2 SASEGT.

The chain employs TRBV19 and TRBJ1-1, with a tentative D call TRBD1 (6 bases). The CDR3 loop spans 14 amino acids. The germline gives CDR1 LNHDA, CDR2 SQIVND (reference sequence). Trimming cost V 0 bases and J 13 bases, with 18 bases left between them. CDR3 in DNA: TGTGCCAGTAGTATAGAGCTCGGCAGGGGCTGGGGTTTCTTT. Its protein product is CASSIELGRGWGFF. The full variable domain, rest sourced from reference TRBV19 and TRBJ1-1, is DGGITQSPKYLFRKEGQNVTLSCEQNLNHDAMYWYRQDPGQGLRLIYYSQIVNDFQKGDIAEGYSVSREKKESFPLTVTSAQKNPTAFYLCASSIELGRGWGFFGQGTRLTVV.

This CDR3 reads CASSRDRGTDTQYF. Here the CDR3 DNA reads TGTGCCAGCAGCCGGGACAGGGGGACAGATACGCAGTATTTT. The V gene is TRBV11-2, the J gene TRBJ2-3; 11 bases match TRBD1. Losses at the gene ends were 5 bases for V and 3 bases for J; bases not matched to a gene: 1. The CDR3 contains 14 residues. Germline CDR1 and CDR2: SGHAT and FQNNGV.

This chain links TRBV18 with TRBJ1-1; no reliable D call. Looked up from germline, CDR1 is KGHSH and CDR2 is LQKENI. V lost 3 bases and J 0 bases, leaving 8 bases between the germline ends. The CDR3 is 14 amino acids. CDR3 region: CASSPIYLNTEAFF. CDR3 in DNA: TGTGCCAGCTCACCGATCTATTTGAACACTGAAGCTTTCTTT. The complete variable domain, with remaining parts taken from reference TRBV18 and TRBJ1-1, reads NAGVMQNPRHLVRRRGQEARLRCSPMKGHSHVYWYRQLPEEGLKFMVYLQKENIIDESGMPKERFSAEFPKEGPSILRIQQVVRGDSAAYFCASSPIYLNTEAFFGQGTRLTVV.

The chain employs TRBV6-5 and TRBJ2-1; 8 nucleotides match TRBD2. The CDR3 is 15 residues long. V lost 6 bases and J lost 1; bases outside the gene matches: 5. Germline V CDR1 and CDR2: MNHEY, SVGAGI. CDR3 nucleotides: TGTGCCAGCAGGGTAGCGGGGCCTTCCTACAATGAGCAGTTCTTC. It codes for CASRVAGPSYNEQFF.

The V call is TRBV15, the J call TRBJ1-2, with D perhaps TRBD1 (6 bases). The germline V gene encodes CDR1 LNHNV and CDR2 YYDKDF (reference sequence). This CDR3 contains 15 residues. V was clipped by 9 bases and J by 2 bases, with 19 bases between them. This CDR3 is CATARPGQINYGYTF. The CDR3 bases are TGTGCCACTGCCCGTCCGGGACAAATAAACTATGGCTACACCTTC.

This chain connects TRBV29-1 to TRBJ2-1, with 7 bases identical to TRBD1. V trimming: 1 base; J trimming: 2 bases; junction bases outside the gene matches: 11. The CDR3 runs to 17 residues. Germline V gene sequence: CDR1 SQVTM, CDR2 ANQGSEA. The CDR3 nucleotides read TGCAGCGTTGAAGCGTGGGGGACAGAAAAACCCTACAATGAGCAGTTCTTC. Its protein is CSVEAWGTEKPYNEQFF.

The chain has TRBV7-9 and TRBJ1-2; 9 nucleotides agree with TRBD1. V shed 7 bases, J shed 6 bases, and the junction held 3 bases outside the gene matches. In germline, CDR1 is SEHNR, CDR2 FQNEAQ (reference sequence). The length of the CDR3 is 12 residues. Here the CDR3 reads CASIDRGNGYTF. The CDR3 nucleotides are TGTGCCAGCATCGACAGGGGGAATGGCTACACCTTC.

This clone has only a few counts. The chain couples TRBV9 to TRBJ1-5; no definite D call. CDR1 and CDR2 (germline): SGDLS, YYNGEE. V was shortened by 0 bases and J by 4 bases, with 5 bases between the two germline ends. CDR3 size: 13 residues. The DNA for the CDR3 is TGTGCCAGCAGCGTAGAGGAGAATCAGCCCCAGCATTTT. This sequence encodes CASSVEENQPQHF.

V is TRBV4-1 and J is TRBJ2-7; TRBD2 matches at 8 bases. The germline gives CDR1 MGHRA, CDR2 YSYEKL. V gave up 2 bases and J gave up 6 bases; unmatched junction bases: 9. The CDR3 runs 15 residues. CDR3 sequence (DNA): TGCGCCAGCAGCCAACTTAGCGGGATTACGGGCGAGCAGTACTTC. It translates to CASSQLSGITGEQYF.

The chain recombines TRBV18 with TRBJ2-2; 7 nucleotides agree with TRBD1. V gave up 3 bases and J gave up 4 bases; unmatched junction bases: 2. CDR1 KGHSH and CDR2 LQKENI come from the germline V gene. This CDR3 region has 14 residues. CDR3 amino acids: CASSPGQSTGELFF. The CDR3 region has the DNA TGTGCCAGCTCACCGGGACAGAGCACCGGGGAGCTGTTTTTT.

The chain joins TRBV5-1 to TRBJ2-5, with 10 bases that match TRBD2. The CDR3 covers 14 residues. The germline gives CDR1 SGHRS, CDR2 YFSETQ. V gave up 4 bases and J gave up 2 bases; unmatched junction bases: 2. The CDR3 nucleotides are TGCGCCAGCAGCCTGGGACTAGCGCAAGAGACCCAGTACTTC. This translates into CASSLGLAQETQYF.

This sequence joins TRBV15 and TRBJ2-3; the match to TRBD1 covers 9 bases. Trimming took 5 bases from V and 5 from J; bases not matched to a gene: 8. The CDR3 has 15 residues. Germline V gene lookup returns CDR1 LNHNV and CDR2 YYDKDF (reference sequence). The CDR3 protein is CATSYGDRELDTQYF. The CDR3, as DNA: TGTGCCACCAGCTATGGGGACAGGGAATTAGATACGCAGTATTTT.

The chain recombines TRBV27 with TRBJ2-5, with 10 bases identical to TRBD1. After removal of 6 bases from V and 5 bases from J, the junction contained 6 bases not matched to a gene. The CDR3 is made up of 14 amino acids. Germline V gives CDR1 MNHEY, CDR2 SMNVEV (reference sequence). The CDR3 loop reads CASSRDRGSETQYF. CDR3 coding DNA: TGTGCCAGCAGCCGGGACAGGGGTTCGGAGACCCAGTACTTC.

The chain has TRBV29-1 and TRBJ2-7; D not resolved. The CDR3 is made up of 14 amino acids. The germline V gene has CDR1 SQVTM and CDR2 ANQGSEA. Deletions cut 6 bases from V and 0 bases from J, with 15 bases between. The CDR3 spells CSVQTAKISYEQYF. CDR3 DNA sequence: TGCAGCGTCCAGACTGCAAAGATCTCCTACGAGCAGTACTTC.

This rearrangement joins TRBV10-2 to TRBJ2-7, with 14 nucleotides matching TRBD2. CDR1 is WSHSY, CDR2 SAAADI, per germline. The CDR3 is 14 residues long. The trim removed 6 bases at V and 7 bases at J, leaving 5 bases unmatched. CDR3 residues: CASRGLAGVGEQYF. CDR3 coding DNA: TGCGCCAGCAGGGGACTAGCGGGAGTGGGGGAGCAGTACTTC.

The CDR3 sequence is CASSQEGGDTGELFF. The DNA of the CDR3 is TGCGCCAGCAGCCAAGAAGGAGGCGACACCGGGGAGCTGTTTTTT. The V and J genes are TRBV4-3 and TRBJ2-2, with D tentatively TRBD2 (5 bases). Trimming stripped 0 bases from V and 3 bases from J, with 8 bases between. The CDR3 has 15 residues. CDR1 and CDR2 (germline): LGHNA, YSLEER.

V usage is TRBV28 and J usage is TRBJ2-1; 8 nucleotides align to TRBD2. Trimming at V came to 3 bases and at J to 9 bases, leaving 13 bases not matched to a gene. Per germline, CDR1 MDHEN and CDR2 SYDVKM. This CDR3 region has 16 residues. Here the CDR3 DNA reads TGTGCCAGCAGTTTCCCCGGGAGGGCCGGGGTCGGTGAGCAGTTCTTC. It codes for CASSFPGRAGVGEQFF.

The chain joins TRBV27 to TRBJ2-7; the match to TRBD2 covers 7 bases. V lost 6 bases and J lost 1; bases outside the gene matches: 12. CDR1 MNHEY and CDR2 SMNVEV come from the germline V gene (reference sequence). CDR3 length equals 16 residues. CDR3 region: CASSRSERGSSYEQYF. The CDR3 DNA sequence: TGTGCCAGCAGCCGGTCTGAGCGGGGATCTTCCTACGAGCAGTACTTC.

The chain links TRBV6-5 to TRBJ1-1; TRBD1 is a possible D gene (5 bases). Trimming cost V 6 bases and J 3 bases, with 11 bases left between them. The CDR3 length is 13 residues. Germline assignment: CDR1 MNHEY and CDR2 SVGAGI. As DNA, the CDR3 is TGTGCCAGCAGCTGGGGGGGGGACACTGAAGCTTTCTTT. Its protein is CASSWGGDTEAFF.

The chain has TRBV4-2 and TRBJ1-2; D remains ambiguous. V dropped 1 base and J dropped 4 bases, with 13 bases sitting between them. The CDR3 is made up of 15 amino acids. The germline gives CDR1 LGHNA, CDR2 YNFKEQ. CDR3 coding DNA: TGTGCCAGCAGCCAAGCGTGGGTAAGCGGCTATGGCTACACCTTC. Translating gives CASSQAWVSGYGYTF.

The rearrangement joins TRBV19 to TRBJ1-4, with 8 bases matching TRBD1. This CDR3 is built from 15 residues. Per germline, CDR1 LNHDA and CDR2 SQIVND (reference sequence). With V trimmed by 4 bases and J by 2 bases, 3 bases remained unmatched. The CDR3 DNA follows: TGTGCCAGTAGTACGCAGGGGGCTACTAATGAAAAACTGTTTTTT. It is translated as CASSTQGATNEKLFF.

This chain uses TRBV7-3 with TRBJ2-2; 9 bases match TRBD1. The trim removed 4 bases at V and 4 bases at J, leaving 7 bases unmatched. This CDR3 contains 16 residues. CDR1 and CDR2 from the germline V gene are SGHTA and FQGTGA. For the CDR3, the DNA is TGTGCCAGCAGCTACACTGGGACAGGGAGCACCGGGGAGCTGTTTTTT. Encoded protein: CASSYTGTGSTGELFF. The full variable domain, rest sourced from reference TRBV7-3 and TRBJ2-2, is GAGVSQTPSNKVTEKGKYVELRCDPISGHTALYWYRQSLGQGPEFLIYFQGTGAADDSGLPNDRFFAVRPEGSVSTLKIQRTERGDSAVYLCASSYTGTGSTGELFFGEGSRLTVL.

The gene calls are TRBV13 and TRBJ2-7; TRBD2 is a possible D gene (6 bases). The CDR3 has 14 amino acids. Germline V lookup: CDR1 PRHDT, CDR2 FYEKMQ (reference sequence). V was pared by 4 bases and J by 5 bases, with 15 bases between. CDR3 sequence (DNA): TGTGCCAGCAGCTCCCGACTAGAACAAGACGAGCAGTACTTC. Protein sequence: CASSSRLEQDEQYF.